Below, 23 T cell receptor beta chains from the same sample are listed, as sequenced in a study of blood T cells in healthy people across ages. A sample-barcoded 5' primer and a J-beta primer mix were used in a second PCR of roughly 7 to 11 cycles. TCRdb independently ran MiXCR on the 5' RACE reads; one entry per CDR3 protein. The sample has around 800,000 distinct CDR3 sequences; 55% to 65% are singletons. Sequenced material: blood. The receptor set was obtained from a man aged 25 to 40 in good health.

The chain carries TRBV6-2 or TRBV6-3 and TRBJ1-2; maybe TRBD1 (5 bases). This CDR3 has 16 amino acids. V was trimmed by 5 bases and J by 4 bases, leaving 20 bases between them. Germline assignment: CDR1 MNHEY and CDR2 SVGEGT. CDR3 loop: CASSKSGTVLTYGYTF. The CDR3 coding sequence is TGTGCCAGCAGTAAATCCGGGACGGTACTCACCTATGGCTACACCTTC.

The chain combines TRBV27 with TRBJ2-4; 9 nucleotides agree with TRBD2. The CDR3 has 15 residues. CDR1 and CDR2 from the germline V gene are MNHEY and SMNVEV (reference sequence). The junction had 4 bases not matched to a gene; V was cut back by 6 bases and J by 1 base. The CDR3 here is CASSPSGVAKNIQYF. The CDR3, as DNA: TGTGCCAGCAGCCCTAGCGGGGTTGCCAAAAACATTCAGTACTTC.

The chain recombines TRBV6-5 with TRBJ2-5, with no clear D. The length of the CDR3 is 15 residues. Germline V gene lookup returns CDR1 MNHEY and CDR2 SVGAGI. Trimming stripped 2 bases from V and 0 bases from J, with 10 bases between. CDR3 amino acids: CASSYTSAYQETQYF. Here the CDR3 DNA reads TGTGCCAGCAGTTACACCAGCGCGTACCAAGAGACCCAGTACTTC.

The sample holds one count of this clonotype. V and J are TRBV10-2 and TRBJ1-4, with a weak D call TRBD1 (5 bases). The CDR3 runs to 14 residues. The germline V gene encodes CDR1 WSHSY and CDR2 SAAADI. V gave up 8 bases and J gave up 7 bases, with 17 bases separating them. CDR3 sequence reads: CASGIEAGGEKLFF. CDR3 bases: TGCGCCAGCGGAATAGAAGCGGGGGGTGAAAAACTGTTTTTT.

J is TRBJ2-5 and V is TRBV6-2 or TRBV6-3; 8 bases map to TRBD1. CDR1 is MNHEY and CDR2 is SVGEGT in the germline V gene. CDR3 length equals 17 residues. The V gene end was trimmed by 6 bases and the J gene end by 0 bases; junction bases not matched to a gene: 12. The CDR3 spells CASSLPRTGTNQETQYF. The CDR3 bases are TGTGCCAGCAGCCTACCCAGGACAGGGACCAACCAAGAGACCCAGTACTTC.

This clonotype was detected a few times. The V and J genes are TRBV7-2 and TRBJ1-5; TRBD1 might be the D (6 bases). V lost 5 bases, J lost 4 bases, and 9 bases lay in between. This CDR3 contains 13 residues. Germline V CDR1 and CDR2: SGHTA, FQGNSA. CDR3 protein: CASSAGVNQPQHF. Here the CDR3 DNA reads TGTGCCAGCAGCGCAGGGGTAAATCAGCCCCAGCATTTT. Filled out from reference TRBV7-2 and TRBJ1-5, the complete variable domain reads GAGVSQSPSNKVTEKGKDVELRCDPISGHTALYWYRQSLGQGLEFLIYFQGNSAPDKSGLPSDRFSAERTGGSVSTLTIQRTQQEDSAVYLCASSAGVNQPQHFGDGTRLSIL.

This clonotype has just a few counts. This chain links TRBV7-2 with TRBJ2-4; D gene ambiguous. Germline CDR1 and CDR2: SGHTA and FQGNSA. V lost 3 bases to trimming and J lost 0 bases, with 15 bases between them. This CDR3 is built from 17 residues. CDR3 coding DNA: TGTGCCAGCAGCTTGGACGGTGCTTCTCTAGCCAAAAACATTCAGTACTTC. Amino acids: CASSLDGASLAKNIQYF.

This clonotype came up many times. The rearrangement uses TRBV6-2 or TRBV6-3 and TRBJ2-7, with D perhaps matching TRBD1 (5 bases). Trimming took off 5 bases at V and 6 bases at J, with 8 bases between the two ends. Looked up from germline, CDR1 is MNHEY and CDR2 is SVGEGT. CDR3 size: 11 residues. This CDR3 reads CASSTGPEQYF. CDR3 DNA sequence: TGTGCCAGCAGTACAGGACCCGAGCAGTACTTC.

The sample holds a few counts of this clonotype. V and J are TRBV27 and TRBJ2-7, with D unresolved. There are 14 residues in the CDR3. Trimming removed 4 bases at V and 0 bases at J, with 10 bases between. Germline values: CDR1 MNHEY, CDR2 SMNVEV (reference sequence). CDR3 protein: CASSWAQNSYEQYF. As DNA, the CDR3 is TGTGCCAGCAGTTGGGCACAGAACTCCTACGAGCAGTACTTC.

The CDR3 bases are TGCAGCGTTGACGGGCAGGGTGAGTTAGATACGCAGTATTTT. This translates into CSVDGQGELDTQYF. The gene calls are TRBV29-1 and TRBJ2-3; D perhaps matches TRBD1 (5 bases). Germline V gene data show CDR1 as SQVTM and CDR2 as ANQGSEA. Trimming stripped 3 bases from V and 5 bases from J, with 15 bases between. The CDR3 has 14 amino acids.

This clonotype was counted between two and nine times. CDR3 sequence (DNA): TGCAGCGCTGTACTTCCGCACAGGGGCCAAGAGACCCAGTACTTC. As protein: CSAVLPHRGQETQYF. This chain links TRBV29-1 with TRBJ2-5; 7 bases are a match to TRBD1. This CDR3 spans 15 amino acids. V was clipped by 7 bases and J by 1 base; unmatched bases: 12. Germline loops: CDR1 SQVTM, CDR2 ANQGSEA.

This clonotype was found a few times. The chain joins TRBV29-1 to TRBJ2-5; D tentatively fits TRBD1 or TRBD2 (5 bases each). Near its end, the DNA agrees better with TRBJ2-7, so the J call may be wrong. From germline, CDR1 is SQVTM and CDR2 ANQGSEA. CDR3 size: 12 residues. CDR3 bases: TGCAGCGTGGGGGTGGGGGACTACGAGCAGTACTTC. It is translated as CSVGVGDYEQYF.

This clonotype was observed a few times. The rearrangement joins TRBV6-6 to TRBJ2-7; 8 bases agree with TRBD2. V was clipped by 3 bases and J by 0 bases; unmatched bases: 4. The CDR3 is 15 residues long. Germline V gene data show CDR1 as MNHNY and CDR2 as SVGAGI (reference sequence). CDR3 nucleotides: TGTGCCAGCAGTTATGGCGGGGGGCCCTCCTACGAGCAGTACTTC. This translates into CASSYGGGPSYEQYF.

The chain employs TRBV25-1 and TRBJ2-5; perhaps TRBD2 as D (5 bases). The CDR3 extends over 17 amino acids. Trimming stripped 4 bases from V and 5 bases from J, with 23 bases between. In germline, CDR1 is MGHDK, CDR2 SYGVNS. The CDR3 nucleotides are TGTGCCAGCAGTGGTTCCGGGGTTGAGTGGCCGATGGAGACCCAGTACTTC. Its protein product is CASSGSGVEWPMETQYF.

This chain connects TRBV4-3 to TRBJ2-5, with D possibly matching TRBD1 (5 bases). CDR1 and CDR2 (germline): LGHNA, YSLEER. With 4 bases removed from V and 7 bases from J, the gap between germline ends came to 19 bases. CDR3 length equals 15 residues. CDR3 residues: CASSLFYGSTGTQYF. CDR3 DNA: TGCGCCAGCAGCCTCTTCTACGGATCCACAGGGACCCAGTACTTC.

This chain uses TRBV11-3 with TRBJ2-4; 9 positions agree with TRBD1. The end of the DNA aligns better with TRBJ2-7, so the J call may be wrong. This CDR3 has 15 residues. The germline gives CDR1 SGHNT, CDR2 YENEEA. The CDR3 reads CASSLAGTGLHEQYF. The CDR3 nucleotides read TGTGCCAGCAGCTTAGCGGGGACAGGGCTCCACGAGCAGTACTTC.

The CDR3, as DNA: TGTGCCAGCAGCTTAGAGCCTAGCATCACCTACGAGCAGTACTTC. This gives the protein CASSLEPSITYEQYF. This chain joins TRBV7-2 and TRBJ2-7; maybe TRBD2 (5 bases). CDR1 is SGHTA and CDR2 is FQGNSA in the germline V gene. Trimming left V 1 base short and J 2 bases short, with 12 bases between. The CDR3 runs 15 residues.

The chain couples TRBV15 to TRBJ1-2, with TRBD1 as a possible D gene (5 bases). The germline V gene has CDR1 LNHNV and CDR2 YYDKDF (reference sequence). Trimming cost V 0 bases and J 7 bases, with 15 bases left between them. The CDR3 length is 15 residues. The CDR3 region has the DNA TGTGCCACCAGCAGAGATACCGATTTGGGGCTTGGCTACACCTTC. This gives the protein CATSRDTDLGLGYTF.

About this clonotype: With a much larger clone just one base away, this may be a read error. The rearrangement links TRBV7-9 to TRBJ2-7; D might be TRBD2 (5 bases). The germline V gene has CDR1 SEHNR and CDR2 FQNEAQ (reference sequence). CDR3 length: 14 residues. The CDR3 here is CAGSFPGETYEQYF. CDR3 nucleotides: TGTGCCGGCAGCTTCCCCGGGGAGACCTACGAGCAGTACTTC.

On this clonotype: A single base separates this from a much larger clone, so it may be a read error. This chain links TRBV6-5 with TRBJ2-5; 10 positions agree with TRBD1. The germline CDR1 and CDR2 sequences are MNHEY and SVGAGI. This CDR3 has 15 residues. V shed 6 bases, J shed 2 bases, and the junction held 6 bases outside the gene matches. CDR3 nucleotides: TGTGCCAGCAGCAAAGGACAGGGGGGGCAAGAGACCCAGTACTTC. Amino acids: CASSKGQGGQETQYF.

This rearrangement joins TRBV14 to TRBJ2-1; TRBD1 is a possible D gene (5 bases). The V end lost 0 bases, the J end lost 13 bases, and 16 bases lay between the germline ends. There are 14 residues in the CDR3. The germline V gene has CDR1 SGHDN and CDR2 FVKESK. CDR3 region: CASSQDPGKETQFF. For the CDR3, the DNA is TGTGCCAGCAGCCAAGACCCAGGGAAGGAGACCCAGTTCTTC.

The genes are TRBV6-1 and TRBJ2-1; D is unclear. The CDR3 totals 14 residues. CDR1 and CDR2 (germline): MNHNS, SASEGT. Trimming took 7 bases from V and 1 from J, leaving 11 bases between them. The chain's CDR3 is CASTQAESYNEQFF. The CDR3, as DNA: TGTGCCAGCACCCAGGCCGAATCCTACAATGAGCAGTTCTTC.

The rearrangement links TRBV4-2 to TRBJ2-5; maybe TRBD1 (6 bases). The CDR3 totals 17 residues. Looked up from germline, CDR1 is LGHNA and CDR2 is YNFKEQ. Trimming took 1 base from V and 4 from J, leaving 19 bases between them. DNA of the CDR3: TGTGCCAGCAGCCAAGGCTCGGCGGCCGGACAGTTAGAGACCCAGTACTTC. It yields the protein CASSQGSAAGQLETQYF.